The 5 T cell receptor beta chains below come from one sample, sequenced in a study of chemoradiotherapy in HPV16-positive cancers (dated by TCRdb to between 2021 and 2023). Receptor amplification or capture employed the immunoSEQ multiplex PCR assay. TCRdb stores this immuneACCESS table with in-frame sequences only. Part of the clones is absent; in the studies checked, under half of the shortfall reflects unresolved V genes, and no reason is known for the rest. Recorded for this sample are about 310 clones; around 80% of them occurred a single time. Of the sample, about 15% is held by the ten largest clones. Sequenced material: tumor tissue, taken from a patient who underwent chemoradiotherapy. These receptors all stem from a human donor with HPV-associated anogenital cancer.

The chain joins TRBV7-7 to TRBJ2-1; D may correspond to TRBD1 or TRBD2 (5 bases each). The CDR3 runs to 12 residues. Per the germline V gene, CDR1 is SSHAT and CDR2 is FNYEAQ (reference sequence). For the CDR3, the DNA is TGTGCTAACCGGGACGGGAACAATGAGCAGTTCTTC. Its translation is CANRDGNNEQFF. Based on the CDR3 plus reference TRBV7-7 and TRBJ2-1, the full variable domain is GAGVSQSPRYKVTKRGQDVTLRCDPISSHATLYWYQQALGQGPEFLTYFNYEAQPDKSGLPSDRFSAERPEGSISTLTIQRTEQRDSAMYRCANRDGNNEQFFGPGTRLTVL.

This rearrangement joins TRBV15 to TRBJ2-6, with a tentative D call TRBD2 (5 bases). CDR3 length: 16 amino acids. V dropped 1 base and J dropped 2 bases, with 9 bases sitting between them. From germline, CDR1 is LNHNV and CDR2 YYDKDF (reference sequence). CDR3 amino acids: CATSRGAGTGANVLTF. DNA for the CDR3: TGTGCCACCAGCAGAGGGGCCGGGACTGGGGCCAACGTCCTGACTTTC.

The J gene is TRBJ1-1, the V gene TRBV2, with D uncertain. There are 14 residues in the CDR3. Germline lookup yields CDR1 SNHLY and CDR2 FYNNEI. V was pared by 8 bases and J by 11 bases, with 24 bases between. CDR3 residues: CASLLRQLSIEAFF. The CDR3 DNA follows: TGTGCCAGCCTCCTGAGGCAACTAAGTATTGAGGCTTTCTTT.

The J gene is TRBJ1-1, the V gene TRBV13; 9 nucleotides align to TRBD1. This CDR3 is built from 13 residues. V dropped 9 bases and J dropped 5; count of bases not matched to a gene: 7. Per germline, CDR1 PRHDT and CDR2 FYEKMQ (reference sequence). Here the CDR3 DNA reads TGTGCCAGTAAAACAGGGGGCTTTACTGAAGCTTTCTTT. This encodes CASKTGGFTEAFF.

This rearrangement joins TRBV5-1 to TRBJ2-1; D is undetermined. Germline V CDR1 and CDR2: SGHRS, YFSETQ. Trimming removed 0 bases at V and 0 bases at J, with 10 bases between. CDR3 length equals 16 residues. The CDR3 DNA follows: TGCGCCAGCAGCTTGGCCGGGCGGAGCTCCTACAATGAGCAGTTCTTC. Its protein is CASSLAGRSSYNEQFF.